This T cell receptor (beta chain) came from a study of T cells after yellow fever vaccination. This clonotype was observed a handful of times. Its target is unknown. Overall study findings and caveats: The presence of abundant clonotypes contaminating from the bulk population was possible in FACS-sorted repertoires.

The authors made TCR cDNA by 5'RACE template switching, adding a universal primer site and UMIs. TCRdb re-derived calls from the 5' RACE reads in MiXCR, one entry per CDR3 protein. The sample consists of around 610,000 distinct CDR3 sequences, roughly 13% of them appearing once. Trimming cost V 1 base and J 6 bases, with 6 bases left between them. The length of the CDR3 is 13 residues. Germline CDR1 is SGHTA and CDR2 is FQGTGA. The sample was PBMCs, taken on the day of the yellow fever booster vaccination. The gene calls are TRBV7-3 and TRBJ2-2, with D possibly TRBD1 on 5 matching bases. The TCR comes from a man younger than 40 who received the YFV17D yellow fever vaccine. In nucleotides, the CDR3 is TGTGCCAGCAGCTTAATAGGGGCCGGGGAGCTGTTTTTT. Translated: CASSLIGAGELFF. Full variable domain (outside the CDR3, taken from reference TRBV7-3 and TRBJ2-2): GAGVSQTPSNKVTEKGKYVELRCDPISGHTALYWYRQSLGQGPEFLIYFQGTGAADDSGLPNDRFFAVRPEGSVSTLKIQRTERGDSAVYLCASSLIGAGELFFGEGSRLTVL.